This TCR beta chain comes out of a study of T cells in Graves' hyperthyroidism and ophthalmopathy. At the level of the study: Peripheral blood collection took place at initial diagnosis, before any treatment. Regarding the study as a whole: Most clonotypes expanded in the thyroid (above 0.001) were also present in blood.

Exclusion followed for patients with uncontrolled infection, other autoimmune disease, pregnancy or lactation. TCR beta CDR3 regions were amplified from RNA transcripts. A set of HTBI primers served as the primers for a first-round RT-PCR of the TCR CDR3. TCRdb re-derived calls from the multiplex PCR reads in MiXCR, one entry per CDR3 protein. The repertoire holds 350,000 to 400,000 distinct CDR3 sequences, approximately 20% seen once, with 3% to 4.5% in the top ten. This clonotype was seen a few times. Its antigen is not known. V was clipped by 3 bases and J by 0 bases, with 6 bases between them. This CDR3 has 14 residues. CDR1 is KGHSH and CDR2 is LQKENI in the germline V gene.

The chain recombines TRBV18 with TRBJ1-3; D gene unclear. The receptor was isolated from a woman under 30 with Graves' hyperthyroidism. The sequencing sample was made of blood. The CDR3 DNA reads as TGTGCCAGCTCACCGCAGCCCTCTGGAAACACCATATATTTT. It codes for CASSPQPSGNTIYF.